This T cell receptor (beta chain) comes out of a study of shared T cell receptors in the human thymus. The sample holds one count of this clone. Method: immunoSEQ multiplex PCR; TCRdb's copy keeps in-frame clones and lacks some. Counted here are under 850,000 clones, 85% to 90% occurring once; the ten biggest clones make up roughly 0.0097%. From germline, CDR1 is MNHEY and CDR2 SVGAGI. CDR3 length: 16 residues. The V and J ends lost 4 bases and 1 base respectively, with 14 bases between them. These sequences were also reported in another study, on human thymus T cells. From that study: The donor group consisted of healthy Finnish infants who were having corrective surgery for congenital heart defects. Resections from corrective heart surgery supplied the thymus tissue. What appeared biased in thymic and blood repertoires was the usage of V and J genes. Thymic TCR repertoires of unrelated people reportedly overlapped highly.

This TCR came from a boy under two years old with a congenital heart defect. What was sequenced was thymocytes. The J gene is TRBJ1-5, the V gene TRBV6-5, with D possibly matching TRBD1 (5 bases). The CDR3 DNA follows: TGTGCCAGCAGTTCTCGAGCGGGGGTAAGCAATCAGCCCCAGCATTTT. It translates to CASSSRAGVSNQPQHF.